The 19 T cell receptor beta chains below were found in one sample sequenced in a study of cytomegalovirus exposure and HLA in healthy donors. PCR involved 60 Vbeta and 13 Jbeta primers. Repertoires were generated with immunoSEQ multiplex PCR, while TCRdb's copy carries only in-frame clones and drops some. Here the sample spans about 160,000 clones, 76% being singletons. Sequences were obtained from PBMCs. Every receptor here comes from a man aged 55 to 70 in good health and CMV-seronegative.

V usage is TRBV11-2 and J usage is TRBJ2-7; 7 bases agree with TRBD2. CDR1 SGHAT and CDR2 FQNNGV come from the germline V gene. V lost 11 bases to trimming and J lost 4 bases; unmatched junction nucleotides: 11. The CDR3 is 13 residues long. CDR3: CAGGVGISYEQYF. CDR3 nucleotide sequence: TGTGCCGGGGGGGTCGGTATAAGTTACGAGCAGTACTTC.

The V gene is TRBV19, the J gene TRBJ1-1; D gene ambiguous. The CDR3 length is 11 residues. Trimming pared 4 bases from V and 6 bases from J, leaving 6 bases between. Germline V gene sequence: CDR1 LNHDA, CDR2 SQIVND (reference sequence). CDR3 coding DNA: TGTGCCAGTAGTAACAGCCCTGAAGCTTTCTTT. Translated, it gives CASSNSPEAFF.

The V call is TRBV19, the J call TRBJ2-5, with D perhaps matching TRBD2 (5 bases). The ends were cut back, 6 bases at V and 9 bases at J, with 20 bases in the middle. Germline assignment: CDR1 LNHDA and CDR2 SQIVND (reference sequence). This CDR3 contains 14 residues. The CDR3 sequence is CASSPPASYGAQYF. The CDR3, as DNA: TGTGCCAGTAGCCCCCCAGCTAGCTATGGTGCCCAGTACTTC.

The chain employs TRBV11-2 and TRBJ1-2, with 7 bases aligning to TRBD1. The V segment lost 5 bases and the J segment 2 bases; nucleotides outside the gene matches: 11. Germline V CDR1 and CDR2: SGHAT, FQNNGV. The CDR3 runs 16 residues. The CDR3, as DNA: TGTGCCAGCAGCCCAACACGACAGGGCCCGAACTATGGCTACACCTTC. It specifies CASSPTRQGPNYGYTF.

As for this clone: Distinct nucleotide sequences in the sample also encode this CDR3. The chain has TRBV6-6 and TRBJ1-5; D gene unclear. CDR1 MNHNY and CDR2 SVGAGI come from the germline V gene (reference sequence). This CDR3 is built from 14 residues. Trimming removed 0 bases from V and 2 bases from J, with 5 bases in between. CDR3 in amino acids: CASSYSSGNQPQHF. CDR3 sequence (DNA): TGTGCCAGCAGTTACTCGAGCGGCAATCAGCCCCAGCATTTT.

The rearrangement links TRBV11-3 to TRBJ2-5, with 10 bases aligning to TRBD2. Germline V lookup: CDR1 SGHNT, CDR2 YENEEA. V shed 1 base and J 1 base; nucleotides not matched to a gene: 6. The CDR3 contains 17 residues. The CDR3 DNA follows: TGTGCCAGCAGCTTAGGGGTGCTAGCGGGGGCCCAAGAGACCCAGTACTTC. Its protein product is CASSLGVLAGAQETQYF. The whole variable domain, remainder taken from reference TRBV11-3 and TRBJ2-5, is EAGVVQSPRYKIIEKKQPVAFWCNPISGHNTLYWYLQNLGQGPELLIRYENEEAVDDSQLPKDRFSAERLKGVDSTLKIQPAELGDSAVYLCASSLGVLAGAQETQYFGPGTRLLVL.

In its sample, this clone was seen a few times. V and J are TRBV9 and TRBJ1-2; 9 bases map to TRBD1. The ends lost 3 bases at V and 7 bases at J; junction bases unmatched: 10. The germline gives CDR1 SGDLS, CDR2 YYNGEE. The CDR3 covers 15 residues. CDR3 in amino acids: CASSAYRDREGGYTF. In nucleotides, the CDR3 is TGTGCCAGCAGCGCCTATCGGGACAGGGAGGGTGGCTACACCTTC.

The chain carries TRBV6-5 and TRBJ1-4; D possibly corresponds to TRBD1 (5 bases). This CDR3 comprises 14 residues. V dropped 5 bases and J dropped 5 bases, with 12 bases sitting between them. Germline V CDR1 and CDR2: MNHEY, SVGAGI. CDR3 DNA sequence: TGTGCCAGCAGTAGGGGTGGGGAAAATGAAAAACTGTTTTTT. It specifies CASSRGGENEKLFF.

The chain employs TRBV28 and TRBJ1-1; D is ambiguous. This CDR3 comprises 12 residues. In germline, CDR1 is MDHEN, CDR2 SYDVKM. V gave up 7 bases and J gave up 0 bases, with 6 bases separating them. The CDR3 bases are TGTGCCAGCACCCTAATGAACACTGAAGCTTTCTTT. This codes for CASTLMNTEAFF.

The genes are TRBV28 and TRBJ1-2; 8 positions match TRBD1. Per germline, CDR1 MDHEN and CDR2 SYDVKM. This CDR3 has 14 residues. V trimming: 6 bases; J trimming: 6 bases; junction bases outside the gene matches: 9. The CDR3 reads CASSQPAGGDGYTF. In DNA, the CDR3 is TGTGCCAGCAGCCAACCGGCAGGGGGCGATGGCTACACCTTC.

The CDR3 region is CAIRLEGDYGYTF. The CDR3 DNA follows: TGTGCCATCAGATTAGAGGGTGACTATGGCTACACCTTC. This rearrangement joins TRBV10-3 to TRBJ1-2; no definite D call. With 6 bases removed from V and 3 bases from J, the gap between germline ends came to 11 bases. The CDR3 is 13 amino acids. Germline lookup yields CDR1 ENHRY and CDR2 SYGVKD.

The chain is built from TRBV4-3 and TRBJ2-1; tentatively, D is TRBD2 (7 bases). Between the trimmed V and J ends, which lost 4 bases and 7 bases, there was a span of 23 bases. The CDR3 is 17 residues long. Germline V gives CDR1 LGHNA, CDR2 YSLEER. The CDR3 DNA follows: TGCGCCAGCAGCCCCTCCGCCGCGGGGGCCTTAGGGAATGAGCAGTTCTTC. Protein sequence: CASSPSAAGALGNEQFF.

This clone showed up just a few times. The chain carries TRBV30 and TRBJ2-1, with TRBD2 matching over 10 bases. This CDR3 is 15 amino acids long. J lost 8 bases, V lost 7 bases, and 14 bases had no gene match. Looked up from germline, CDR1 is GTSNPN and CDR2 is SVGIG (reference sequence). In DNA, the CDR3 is TGTGCCTTCACTAGCGGGACCTACCTTGTAGATGAGCAGTTCTTC. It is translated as CAFTSGTYLVDEQFF.

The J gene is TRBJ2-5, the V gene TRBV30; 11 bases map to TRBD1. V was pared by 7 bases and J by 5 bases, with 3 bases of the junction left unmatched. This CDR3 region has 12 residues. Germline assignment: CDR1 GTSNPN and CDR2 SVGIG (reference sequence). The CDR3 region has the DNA TGTGCCTTCCGGGACAGGGGGGAGACCCAGTACTTC. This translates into CAFRDRGETQYF.

Written as DNA, the CDR3 is TGTGCCAGCAGCTTGCGCGGGGACCCCAGTTCACCCCTCCACTTT. Encoded protein: CASSLRGDPSSPLHF. The V call is TRBV5-8, the J call TRBJ1-6, with TRBD1 as a possible D gene (5 bases). Germline CDR1 SGHTS, CDR2 YDEGEE. Trimming took 1 base from V and 9 from J, leaving 14 bases between them. The CDR3 is 15 residues long.

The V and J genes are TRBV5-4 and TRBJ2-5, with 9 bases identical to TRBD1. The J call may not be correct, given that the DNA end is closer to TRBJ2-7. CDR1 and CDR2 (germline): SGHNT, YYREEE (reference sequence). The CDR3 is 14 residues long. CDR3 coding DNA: TGTGCCAGCAGCTCACCGGGACAGGGCTACGAGCAGTACTTC. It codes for CASSSPGQGYEQYF.

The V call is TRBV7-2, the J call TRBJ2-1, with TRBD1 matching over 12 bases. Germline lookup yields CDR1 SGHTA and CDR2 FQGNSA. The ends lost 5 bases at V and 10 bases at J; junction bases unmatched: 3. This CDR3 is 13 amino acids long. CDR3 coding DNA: TGTGCCAGCAGCCAAGGGACAGGGGGCGAGCAGTTCTTC. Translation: CASSQGTGGEQFF.

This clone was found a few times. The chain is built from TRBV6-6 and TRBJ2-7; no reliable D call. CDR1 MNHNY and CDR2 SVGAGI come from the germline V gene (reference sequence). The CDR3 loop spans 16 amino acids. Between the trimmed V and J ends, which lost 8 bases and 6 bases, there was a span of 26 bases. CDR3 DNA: TGTGCCAGCCGCTCCTCCCGGGTTGTCAGCCGAAGCGAGCAGTACTTC. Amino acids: CASRSSRVVSRSEQYF.

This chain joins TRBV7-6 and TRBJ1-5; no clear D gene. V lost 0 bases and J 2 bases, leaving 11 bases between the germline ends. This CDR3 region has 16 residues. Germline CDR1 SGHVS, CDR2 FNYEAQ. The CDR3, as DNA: TGTGCCAGCAGCTTAGCGCCCCCCCGGGGCAATCAGCCCCAGCATTTT. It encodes CASSLAPPRGNQPQHF.